A single sample is the source of the 15 T cell receptor beta chains below, sequenced in a study of response to subunit inactivated influenza vaccine. TCRdb called the RT-PCR reads again in MiXCR, with one record for every CDR3 protein. The data hold 500,000 to 600,000 distinct CDR3 sequences, with around 13% observed a single time. The material sequenced was PBMCs from blood, taken 12 days after vaccination. The receptors here all came from a man aged 50 or older who received an inactivated influenza vaccine.

The chain links TRBV10-3 to TRBJ1-1; D gene uncertain. Trimming removed 2 bases from V and 4 bases from J, with 5 bases in between. The CDR3 runs to 12 residues. CDR1 is ENHRY, CDR2 SYGVKD, per germline. The CDR3: CAISEGPTEAFF. CDR3 bases: TGTGCCATCAGTGAGGGGCCCACTGAAGCTTTCTTT.

The V gene is TRBV7-3, the J gene TRBJ2-1; 7 nucleotides line up with TRBD2. The CDR3 is made up of 15 amino acids. Germline loops: CDR1 SGHTA, CDR2 FQGTGA. V lost 0 bases and J lost 6; bases outside the gene matches: 5. The CDR3: CASSLTTSGGNEQFF. CDR3 DNA: TGTGCCAGCAGCTTAACGACTTCGGGAGGCAATGAGCAGTTCTTC. Full variable domain (missing parts from reference TRBV7-3 and TRBJ2-1): GAGVSQTPSNKVTEKGKYVELRCDPISGHTALYWYRQSLGQGPEFLIYFQGTGAADDSGLPNDRFFAVRPEGSVSTLKIQRTERGDSAVYLCASSLTTSGGNEQFFGPGTRLTVL.

This clonotype appeared a few times. The chain is built from TRBV29-1 and TRBJ2-3; D is undetermined. The germline V gene has CDR1 SQVTM and CDR2 ANQGSEA. The CDR3 loop spans 12 amino acids. The V end was cut by 7 bases, the J end by 1 base, with 9 bases between. CDR3 protein: CSDRIGTDTQYF. In nucleotides, the CDR3 is TGCAGCGACCGAATCGGCACAGATACGCAGTATTTT.

The chain couples TRBV30 to TRBJ2-7; TRBD2 might be the D (6 bases). The V and J ends lost 7 bases and 4 bases respectively, with 20 bases between them. Germline V gene sequence: CDR1 GTSNPN, CDR2 SVGIG (reference sequence). This CDR3 contains 14 residues. For the CDR3, the DNA is TGTGCCTCGACTAGGGGACCGGCGAGTTACGAGCAGTACTTC. It codes for CASTRGPASYEQYF.

The chain recombines TRBV20-1 with TRBJ2-5, with TRBD2 matching 7 bases. Trimming at V came to 3 bases and at J to 2 bases, leaving 6 bases not matched to a gene. CDR3 length: 14 amino acids. CDR1 is DFQATT, CDR2 SNEGSKA, per germline (reference sequence). The CDR3 loop is CSARLPAGQETQYF. The CDR3 nucleotides read TGCAGTGCTAGGTTGCCAGCGGGACAAGAGACCCAGTACTTC.

This clonotype came up many times. V usage is TRBV5-5 and J usage is TRBJ2-3; TRBD1 matches at 9 bases. This CDR3 contains 15 residues. The germline CDR1 and CDR2 sequences are SGHKS and YYEKEE (reference sequence). With V trimmed by 4 bases and J by 1 base, 4 bases remained unmatched. CDR3: CASSPRDRGTDTQYF. Here the CDR3 DNA reads TGTGCCAGCAGCCCCCGGGACAGGGGCACAGATACGCAGTATTTT.

CDR3 sequence: CSARAGLASNNEQFF. CDR3 sequence (DNA): TGCAGTGCTAGAGCGGGACTAGCCTCAAACAATGAGCAGTTCTTC. This chain links TRBV20-1 with TRBJ2-1; 9 bases align to TRBD2. CDR1 and CDR2 from the germline V gene are DFQATT and SNEGSKA (reference sequence). This CDR3 region has 15 residues. With V trimmed by 1 base and J by 5 bases, 6 bases remained unmatched.

The table lists this clonotype with many counts. The chain links TRBV29-1 to TRBJ2-2; the D gene is possibly TRBD2 (5 bases). Germline V CDR1 and CDR2: SQVTM, ANQGSEA. There are 13 residues in the CDR3. V lost 6 bases to trimming and J lost 6 bases, with 14 bases between them. The CDR3, as DNA: TGCAGCGTCGTTGATTGGGAGTCCGGGGAGCTGTTTTTT. It is translated as CSVVDWESGELFF.

This clonotype showed up many times. This chain connects TRBV5-6 to TRBJ2-1; no clear D. Deletions cut 2 bases from V and 4 bases from J, with 7 bases between. Germline lookup yields CDR1 SGHDT and CDR2 YYEEEE. The CDR3 consists of 13 residues. CDR3 sequence reads: CASSFTRYNEQFF. The CDR3 nucleotides read TGTGCCAGCAGCTTTACAAGGTACAATGAGCAGTTCTTC.

Notes on this clonotype: Its ends do not fully match the called genes, so a read error is possible. This chain links TRBV12-3 or TRBV12-4 with TRBJ2-3; D uncertain. This CDR3 comprises 13 residues. CDR3 DNA sequence: TGTGCCAGCACCCTCACCCCAACCCTTACGCAGTCTTTT. Its protein is CASTLTPTLTQSF.

The chain links TRBV5-5 to TRBJ1-6, with 7 bases lining up with TRBD1. Per the germline V gene, CDR1 is SGHKS and CDR2 is YYEKEE (reference sequence). This CDR3 has 13 amino acids. V lost 3 bases to trimming and J lost 10 bases; unmatched junction nucleotides: 4. The CDR3 DNA sequence: TGTGCCAGCAGCTACGCAGGGGGGTCACCCCTCCACTTT. Its protein product is CASSYAGGSPLHF. Drawing the rest from reference TRBV5-5 and TRBJ1-6, the complete variable domain is DAGVTQSPTHLIKTRGQQVTLRCSPISGHKSVSWYQQVLGQGPQFIFQYYEKEERGRGNFPDRFSARQFPNYSSELNVNALLLGDSALYLCASSYAGGSPLHFGNGTRLTVT.

A few counts support this clonotype. The rearrangement uses TRBV6-2 or TRBV6-3 and TRBJ2-7; 7 bases are shared with TRBD2. The CDR3 loop spans 16 amino acids. Trimming at V came to 4 bases and at J to 4 bases, leaving 13 bases not matched to a gene. From germline, CDR1 is MNHEY and CDR2 SVGEGT. The CDR3 DNA is TGTGCCAGCAGTTTTCAGGGACTTCCCGGGAGGTACGAGCAGTACTTC. Protein product: CASSFQGLPGRYEQYF.

This clonotype was detected a few times. The J gene is TRBJ2-7, the V gene TRBV7-2; TRBD2 agrees at 8 bases. In germline, CDR1 is SGHTA, CDR2 FQGNSA. CDR3 length: 16 residues. J was trimmed by 2 bases and V by 1 base; bases with no gene match: 7. The CDR3: CASSLGPTSATYEQYF. For the CDR3, the DNA is TGTGCCAGCAGCTTAGGCCCGACTAGCGCGACCTACGAGCAGTACTTC. Filled out from reference TRBV7-2 and TRBJ2-7, the complete variable domain reads GAGVSQSPSNKVTEKGKDVELRCDPISGHTALYWYRQSLGQGLEFLIYFQGNSAPDKSGLPSDRFSAERTGGSVSTLTIQRTQQEDSAVYLCASSLGPTSATYEQYFGPGTRLTVT.

The J gene is TRBJ2-7, the V gene TRBV5-1, with a possible D match to TRBD1 (6 bases). There are 15 residues in the CDR3. The germline CDR1 and CDR2 sequences are SGHRS and YFSETQ. Trimming removed 4 bases at V and 2 bases at J, with 16 bases between. This CDR3 is CASSARQDRAYEQYF. The DNA of the CDR3 is TGCGCCAGCAGCGCCCGACAGGATAGGGCCTACGAGCAGTACTTC. The full variable domain, with the rest looked up from reference TRBV5-1 and TRBJ2-7, is KAGVTQTPRYLIKTRGQQVTLSCSPISGHRSVSWYQQTPGQGLQFLFEYFSETQRNKGNFPGRFSGRQFSNSRSEMNVSTLELGDSALYLCASSARQDRAYEQYFGPGTRLTVT.

This clonotype has a handful of counts. The rearrangement links TRBV21-1 to TRBJ2-3; the table's D call TRBD2 went unverified against the DNA. TRBV21-1 has pseudogene status. The CDR3 covers 15 residues. CDR3 protein: CASRGLAGSPDTQYF. CDR3 sequence (DNA): TGTGCCAGCAGGGGACTAGCGGGAAGCCCAGATACGCAGTATTTT.